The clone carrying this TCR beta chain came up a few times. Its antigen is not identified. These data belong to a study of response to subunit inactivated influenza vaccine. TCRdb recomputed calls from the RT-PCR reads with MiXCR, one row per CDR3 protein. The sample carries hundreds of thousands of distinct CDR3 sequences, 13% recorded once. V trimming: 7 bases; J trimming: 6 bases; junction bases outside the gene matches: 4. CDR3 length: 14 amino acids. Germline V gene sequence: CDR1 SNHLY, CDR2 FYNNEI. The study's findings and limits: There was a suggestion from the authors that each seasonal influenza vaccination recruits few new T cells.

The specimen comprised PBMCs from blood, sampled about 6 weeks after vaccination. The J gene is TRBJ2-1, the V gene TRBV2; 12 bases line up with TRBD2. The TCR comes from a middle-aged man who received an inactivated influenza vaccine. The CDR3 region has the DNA TGTGCCAGCATCGGACTAGCGGGGAGCAATGAGCAGTTCTTC. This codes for CASIGLAGSNEQFF.